Listed here are 32 T cell receptor beta chains from one sample, sequenced in a study of shared clonotypes between healthy human individuals. Method: immunoSEQ multiplex PCR; TCRdb's copy keeps in-frame clones and lacks some. Of 450,000 to 650,000 clones in the sample, roughly 79% are singletons; the top ten hold 12%. Input material: PBMCs. These receptors all stem from a woman between 40 and 50 years old in good health. Some clones in this sample may be carry-over from other donors' samples.

The chain employs TRBV9 and TRBJ2-7; 11 bases match TRBD2. CDR1 and CDR2 from the germline V gene are SGDLS and YYNGEE. The CDR3 loop spans 15 amino acids. Trimming cost V 4 bases and J 4 bases; bases outside gene matches: 7. CDR3 amino acids: CASSSSGTSGYEQYF. Here the CDR3 DNA reads TGTGCCAGCAGCTCCTCCGGGACTAGCGGATACGAGCAGTACTTC.

About this clone: A much larger clone differs from this one at a single base, so this may be a read error. The chain joins TRBV6-5 to TRBJ1-1; 8 positions match TRBD1. The length of the CDR3 is 14 residues. CDR1 is MNHEY, CDR2 SVGAGI, per germline. The trim removed 2 bases at V and 1 base at J, leaving 0 bases unmatched. This CDR3 is CASSYDRGNTEAFF. CDR3 nucleotide sequence: TGTGCCAGCAGTTACGACAGGGGGAACACTGAAGCTTTCTTT.

In its sample, this clone was seen a few times. DNA for the CDR3: TGTGCCAGCGTAGAACAGGGGGGATACACTGAAGCTTTCTTT. This encodes CASVEQGGYTEAFF. V usage is TRBV2 and J usage is TRBJ1-1, with 8 bases lining up with TRBD1. Looked up from germline, CDR1 is SNHLY and CDR2 is FYNNEI. V was clipped by 8 bases and J by 3 bases; unmatched bases: 8. CDR3 length: 14 amino acids.

The CDR3 spells CASSALQTDLGEQFF. The CDR3 DNA is TGTGCCAGCAGTGCGTTGCAGACGGACCTGGGCGAGCAGTTCTTC. The chain has TRBV2 and TRBJ2-1, with no clear D. V lost 4 bases and J lost 10, with 20 bases in between. Germline V lookup: CDR1 SNHLY, CDR2 FYNNEI. This CDR3 comprises 15 residues.

V usage is TRBV30 and J usage is TRBJ2-3, with TRBD2 identical over 8 bases. There are 15 residues in the CDR3. The junction had 5 bases not matched to a gene; V was cut back by 0 bases and J by 3 bases. CDR1 and CDR2 from the germline V gene are GTSNPN and SVGIG (reference sequence). CDR3 nucleotide sequence: TGTGCCTGGAGTGTACTACTAGCGGAGACAGATACGCAGTATTTT. Protein: CAWSVLLAETDTQYF. Complete variable domain (other parts from reference TRBV30 and TRBJ2-3): SQTIHQWPATLVQPVGSPLSLECTVEGTSNPNLYWYRQAAGRGLQLLFYSVGIGQISSEVPQNLSASRPQDRQFILSSKKLLLSDSGFYLCAWSVLLAETDTQYFGPGTRLTVL.

The chain links TRBV2 to TRBJ1-1; 8 bases align to TRBD1. Trimming at V came to 7 bases and at J to 0 bases, leaving 19 bases not matched to a gene. The CDR3 totals 19 residues. CDR1 SNHLY and CDR2 FYNNEI come from the germline V gene. The CDR3 reads CASKLPAGGVPILNTEAFF. CDR3 DNA: TGTGCCAGCAAGCTTCCCGCAGGGGGCGTACCGATTTTGAACACTGAAGCTTTCTTT. Variable domain in full (rest from reference TRBV2 and TRBJ1-1): EPEVTQTPSHQVTQMGQEVILRCVPISNHLYFYWYRQILGQKVEFLVSFYNNEISEKSEIFDDQFSVERPDGSNFTLKIRSTKLEDSAMYFCASKLPAGGVPILNTEAFFGQGTRLTVV.

This chain links TRBV5-1 with TRBJ2-3; unclear D gene. The CDR3 is 14 residues long. Trimming cost V 0 bases and J 3 bases, with 8 bases left between them. Germline values: CDR1 SGHRS, CDR2 YFSETQ. DNA for the CDR3: TGCGCCAGCAGCTTGGGGGTTCAGACAGATACGCAGTATTTT. It is translated as CASSLGVQTDTQYF. Looking up the rest from reference TRBV5-1 and TRBJ2-3 gives the full variable domain: KAGVTQTPRYLIKTRGQQVTLSCSPISGHRSVSWYQQTPGQGLQFLFEYFSETQRNKGNFPGRFSGRQFSNSRSEMNVSTLELGDSALYLCASSLGVQTDTQYFGPGTRLTVL.

The gene calls are TRBV7-2 and TRBJ1-2; 7 bases line up with TRBD1. CDR1 is SGHTA, CDR2 FQGNSA, per germline. V was clipped by 5 bases and J by 4 bases; unmatched bases: 13. The length of the CDR3 is 16 residues. CDR3 nucleotides: TGTGCCAGCAGCCGGGCGGGACAGCAGATATTCTATGGCTACACCTTC. Residues: CASSRAGQQIFYGYTF.

The chain recombines TRBV25-1 with TRBJ1-2; no firm D call. V was cut by 1 base and J by 4 bases, with 10 bases left in between. The CDR3 consists of 14 residues. The V gene's germline CDR1 is MGHDK and CDR2 SYGVNS. CDR3 bases: TGTGCCAGCAGTGAATTTGCGGTACCCTATGGCTACACCTTC. It specifies CASSEFAVPYGYTF.

This clone was counted a few times. The same CDR3 also results from other DNA sequences found in this sample. The chain uses TRBV6-5 and TRBJ2-2; D gene unclear. The CDR3 runs 14 residues. Trimming took off 5 bases at V and 3 bases at J, with 10 bases between the two ends. Germline loops: CDR1 MNHEY, CDR2 SVGAGI. For the CDR3, the DNA is TGTGCCAGCAGTGAAGTTGCGGACACCGGGGAGCTGTTTTTT. Residues: CASSEVADTGELFF.

Turning to this clone: A single base is all that separates this from a far larger clone, so a read error is likely. The chain couples TRBV7-9 to TRBJ1-5, with D unresolved. The CDR3 sequence is 13 residues long. Trimming took 5 bases from V and 6 from J, leaving 11 bases between them. The V gene's germline CDR1 is SEHNR and CDR2 FQNEAQ (reference sequence). CDR3 amino acids: CASSPEEAQPQHF. The CDR3 DNA sequence: TGTGCCAGCAGCCCAGAGGAGGCTCAGCCCCAGCATTTT.

This rearrangement joins TRBV11-2 to TRBJ2-2, with 7 bases aligning to TRBD1. The CDR3 extends over 14 amino acids. Germline assignment: CDR1 SGHAT and CDR2 FQNNGV. The V and J ends lost 4 bases and 3 bases, in that order; junction bases with no gene match: 2. CDR3: CASSSGQYTGELFF. The CDR3 nucleotides are TGTGCCAGCAGCTCGGGACAGTACACCGGGGAGCTGTTTTTT.

The rearrangement uses TRBV2 and TRBJ1-1; 9 nucleotides agree with TRBD1. The V gene end was trimmed by 5 bases and the J gene end by 5 bases; junction bases not matched to a gene: 9. Germline CDR1 SNHLY, CDR2 FYNNEI. The CDR3 length is 15 residues. The DNA for the CDR3 is TGTGCCAGCAGTCAACAAGGGACAGGGAAGACTGAAGCTTTCTTT. It translates to CASSQQGTGKTEAFF. Using reference TRBV2 and TRBJ1-1 for the parts outside the CDR3, the full variable domain is EPEVTQTPSHQVTQMGQEVILRCVPISNHLYFYWYRQILGQKVEFLVSFYNNEISEKSEIFDDQFSVERPDGSNFTLKIRSTKLEDSAMYFCASSQQGTGKTEAFFGQGTRLTVV.

The chain is built from TRBV5-4 and TRBJ2-7; D gene ambiguous. Trimming left V 4 bases short and J 2 bases short, with 13 bases between. Germline V gene sequence: CDR1 SGHNT, CDR2 YYREEE (reference sequence). The CDR3 runs to 14 residues. CDR3 DNA sequence: TGTGCCAGCAGCCCAACACCCGGCCCCTACGAGCAGTACTTC. Amino acids: CASSPTPGPYEQYF.

The chain couples TRBV7-2 to TRBJ2-1; 7 bases agree with TRBD2. Germline V CDR1 and CDR2: SGHTA, FQGNSA. CDR3 length equals 15 residues. The V and J ends lost 0 bases and 7 bases, in that order; junction bases with no gene match: 6. CDR3 coding DNA: TGTGCCAGCAGCTTAGCACTAGCGACTCGGAATGAGCAGTTCTTC. Protein: CASSLALATRNEQFF.

The V and J genes are TRBV2 and TRBJ1-2; perhaps TRBD1 as D (6 bases). In germline, CDR1 is SNHLY, CDR2 FYNNEI. This CDR3 spans 14 amino acids. Trimming left V 6 bases short and J 4 bases short, with 15 bases between. The CDR3 DNA is TGTGCCAGCAGAGGAGAAACAGGGCTCTATGGCTACACCTTC. Protein: CASRGETGLYGYTF.

The sample holds one count of this clone. The J gene is TRBJ1-1, the V gene TRBV28, with D uncertain. V was trimmed by 7 bases and J by 1 base, leaving 4 bases between them. Germline assignment: CDR1 MDHEN and CDR2 SYDVKM. The CDR3 has 11 amino acids. The CDR3 region is CASTRNTEAFF. In nucleotides, the CDR3 is TGTGCCAGCACCCGGAACACTGAAGCTTTCTTT.

The V call is TRBV19, the J call TRBJ2-7; D gene ambiguous. Trimming shortened V by 4 bases and J by 6 bases, and 16 bases separated the two germline ends. Germline-derived CDR1 and CDR2 are LNHDA and SQIVND (reference sequence). The CDR3 has 14 residues. The CDR3 reads CASSTAAGFGEQYF. The CDR3 DNA reads as TGTGCCAGTAGTACGGCGGCCGGTTTTGGCGAGCAGTACTTC.

This chain uses TRBV5-1 with TRBJ2-2; D ambiguous. With 4 bases removed from V and 4 bases from J, the gap between germline ends came to 8 bases. The CDR3 has 13 amino acids. Germline CDR1 reads SGHRS; CDR2 reads YFSETQ. CDR3 sequence (DNA): TGCGCCAGCAGCCCCGTTCCCACCGGGGAGCTGTTTTTT. Its translation is CASSPVPTGELFF.

Worth noting for this clone: Other DNA sequences within the sample encode an identical CDR3. The rearrangement uses TRBV6-1 and TRBJ2-7; possibly TRBD1 or TRBD2 for D (5 bases each). The CDR3 has 15 amino acids. Germline CDR1 and CDR2: MNHNS and SASEGT. Between the trimmed V and J ends, which lost 0 bases and 2 bases, there was a span of 11 bases. The CDR3 reads CASSEAGTEAYEQYF. DNA of the CDR3: TGTGCCAGCAGTGAAGCGGGGACCGAGGCCTACGAGCAGTACTTC.

This sequence joins TRBV7-9 and TRBJ2-1; possible D gene TRBD1, 6 bases. Germline values: CDR1 SEHNR, CDR2 FQNEAQ (reference sequence). The CDR3 consists of 14 residues. Deletions cut 1 base from V and 12 bases from J, with 16 bases between. The CDR3 sequence is CASSLGQAGRGQFF. In DNA, the CDR3 is TGTGCCAGCAGCTTAGGACAGGCTGGCCGTGGGCAGTTCTTC.

This clone came up once. The V and J genes are TRBV5-1 and TRBJ2-7; 7 nucleotides line up with TRBD1. Germline V CDR1 and CDR2: SGHRS, YFSETQ. The CDR3 totals 14 residues. J gave up 3 bases and V 4 bases, and 7 bases lay outside the gene matches. The CDR3 DNA sequence: TGCGCCAGCAGCCTTAGACAGGGACACTACGAGCAGTACTTC. It specifies CASSLRQGHYEQYF.

This chain joins TRBV5-1 and TRBJ2-1; no firm D call. V lost 0 bases and J lost 6, with 16 bases in between. This CDR3 comprises 16 residues. CDR1 is SGHRS and CDR2 is YFSETQ in the germline V gene. This chain's CDR3 is CASSLGASTAANEQFF. The CDR3 DNA reads TGCGCCAGCAGCTTGGGTGCCAGCACTGCGGCCAATGAGCAGTTCTTC.

The sample holds one count of this clone. The chain uses TRBV6-6 and TRBJ2-5; 7 positions match TRBD2. V dropped 7 bases and J dropped 3; count of bases not matched to a gene: 5. The length of the CDR3 is 13 residues. Germline-derived CDR1 and CDR2 are MNHNY and SVGAGI (reference sequence). The CDR3 sequence: CASKRDYEETQYF. CDR3 in DNA: TGTGCCAGCAAGAGGGACTACGAAGAGACCCAGTACTTC.

The rearrangement links TRBV7-9 to TRBJ2-7; 7 positions match TRBD2. Germline V gene data show CDR1 as SEHNR and CDR2 as FQNEAQ (reference sequence). The CDR3 extends over 13 amino acids. The V and J ends lost 5 bases and 4 bases, in that order; junction bases with no gene match: 5. The CDR3 here is CASSLGGKYEQYF. Here the CDR3 DNA reads TGTGCCAGCAGCCTGGGAGGGAAATACGAGCAGTACTTC. The variable domain in full, with the rest retrieved from reference TRBV7-9 and TRBJ2-7, is DTGVSQNPRHKITKRGQNVTFRCDPISEHNRLYWYRQTLGQGPEFLTYFQNEAQLEKSRLLSDRFSAERPKGSFSTLEIQRTEQGDSAMYLCASSLGGKYEQYFGPGTRLTVT.

In this sample, this clone turned up once. The chain links TRBV7-1 to TRBJ1-2; D not certain. TRBV7-1 is reported as an ORF; its role is uncertain. V lost 1 base and J lost 4, with 19 bases in between. The CDR3 sequence is 17 residues long. The DNA for the CDR3 is TGTGCCAGCAGCTCAGGGCTCGGAGACGGAAAGACCTATGGCTACACCTTC. It translates to CASSSGLGDGKTYGYTF.

The chain links TRBV27 to TRBJ2-3, with TRBD1 as a possible D gene (6 bases). The CDR3 length is 17 residues. The germline V gene has CDR1 MNHEY and CDR2 SMNVEV (reference sequence). Trimming shortened V by 4 bases and J by 3 bases, and 20 bases separated the two germline ends. The CDR3 DNA sequence: TGTGCCAGCAGTTCCTACCCCCAGGGGCTAGGAACAGATACGCAGTATTTT. Its translation: CASSSYPQGLGTDTQYF.

The sample holds many counts of this clone. The gene calls are TRBV27 and TRBJ1-2; possible D gene TRBD1, 5 bases. Germline CDR1 is MNHEY and CDR2 is SMNVEV (reference sequence). The CDR3 totals 14 residues. V was clipped by 4 bases and J by 5 bases, with 14 bases between them. Written as DNA, the CDR3 is TGTGCCAGCAGTTGGGGGGTAGGCCGGTATGGCTACACCTTC. This codes for CASSWGVGRYGYTF.

This chain connects TRBV7-6 to TRBJ2-7; 13 bases agree with TRBD2. Germline assignment: CDR1 SGHVS and CDR2 FNYEAQ. The CDR3 totals 17 residues. Losses at the gene ends were 1 base for V and 4 bases for J; bases not matched to a gene: 7. The CDR3 reads CASSLDIRTSGRYEQYF. The DNA of the CDR3 is TGTGCCAGCAGCTTAGACATTCGGACTAGCGGGAGATACGAGCAGTACTTC.

The gene calls are TRBV5-1 and TRBJ1-4; D is ambiguous. V lost 4 bases and J lost 0, with 10 bases in between. The CDR3 extends over 15 amino acids. Looked up from germline, CDR1 is SGHRS and CDR2 is YFSETQ. CDR3 bases: TGCGCCAGCAGCCCGGCGGGCGCAACTAATGAAAAACTGTTTTTT. The encoded protein is CASSPAGATNEKLFF.

The chain is built from TRBV11-2 and TRBJ1-3; D gene unclear. The germline CDR1 and CDR2 sequences are SGHAT and FQNNGV. The CDR3 is made up of 15 amino acids. V lost 4 bases, J lost 3 bases, and 13 bases lay in between. CDR3 coding DNA: TGTGCCAGCAGCTCCCCCGGTTCAGGTGGAAACACCATATATTTT. Translating gives CASSSPGSGGNTIYF.

The chain combines TRBV29-1 with TRBJ2-5, with 8 bases fitting TRBD2. The J call may not be correct, given that the DNA end is closer to TRBJ2-7. The CDR3 extends over 12 amino acids. Germline CDR1 reads SQVTM; CDR2 reads ANQGSEA. In DNA form, the CDR3 reads TGCAGCGTAACTAGCGGCTCCTACGAGCAGTACTTC. It translates to CSVTSGSYEQYF.